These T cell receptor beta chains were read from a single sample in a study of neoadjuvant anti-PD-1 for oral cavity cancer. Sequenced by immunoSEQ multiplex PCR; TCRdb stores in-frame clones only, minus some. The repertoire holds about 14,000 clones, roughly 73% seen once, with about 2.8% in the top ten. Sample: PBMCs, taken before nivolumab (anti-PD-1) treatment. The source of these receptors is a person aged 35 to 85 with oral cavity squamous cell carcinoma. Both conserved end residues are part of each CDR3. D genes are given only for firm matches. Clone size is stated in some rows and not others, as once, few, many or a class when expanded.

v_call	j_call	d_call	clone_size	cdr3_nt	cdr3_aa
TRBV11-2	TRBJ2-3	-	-	TGTGCCAGCAGCTTAGAGCCCTGGTCAGATACGCAGTATTTT	CASSLEPWSDTQYF
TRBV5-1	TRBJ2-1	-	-	TGCGCCAGCAGCGCCAGGGATGAGCAGTTCTTC	CASSARDEQFF
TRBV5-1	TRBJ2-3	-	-	TGCGCCAGCAGCTTGTCACGCGGGGCGACAGATACGCAGTATTTT	CASSLSRGATDTQYF
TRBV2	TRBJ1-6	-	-	TGTGCCAGCAGAAACAGGGAGAATTCACCCCTCCACTTT	CASRNRENSPLHF
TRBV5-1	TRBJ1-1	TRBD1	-	TGCGCCAGCAGCTTGGCCTACAGGGGTATGAACACTGAAGCTTTCTTT	CASSLAYRGMNTEAFF
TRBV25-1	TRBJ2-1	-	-	TGTGCCAGCAGTGGGCAGGGACGACACAATGAGCAGTTCTTC	CASSGQGRHNEQFF
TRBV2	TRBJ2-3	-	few	TGTGCCAGCAGTGCGGGACTAGATACGCAGTATTTT	CASSAGLDTQYF
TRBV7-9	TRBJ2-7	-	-	TGTGCCAGCAGCTTAATGGGGGCAGTAGACGAGCAGTACTTC	CASSLMGAVDEQYF
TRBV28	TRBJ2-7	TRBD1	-	TGTGCCAGCAGTCTGGGACAGAAATACGAGCAGTACTTC	CASSLGQKYEQYF
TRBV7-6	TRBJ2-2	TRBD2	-	TGTGCCAGCAGCTTGTTCGCGGGAGCGAACACCGGGGAGCTGTTTTTT	CASSLFAGANTGELFF
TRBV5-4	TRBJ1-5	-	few	TGTGCCAGCAGCATGGGAGGAGGTTTTAGCAATCAGCCCCAGCATTTT	CASSMGGGFSNQPQHF
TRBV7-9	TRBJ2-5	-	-	TGTGCCAGCAGCGTGGGGTCCCGGGAGACCCAGTACTTC	CASSVGSRETQYF
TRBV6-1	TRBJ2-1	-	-	TGTGCCAGCACTATACAGGGTTACGCTTACAATGAGCAGTTCTTC	CASTIQGYAYNEQFF
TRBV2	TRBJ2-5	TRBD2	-	TGTGCCAGCAGTGGGCCTAGCGGCCAAGAGACCCAGTACTTC	CASSGPSGQETQYF
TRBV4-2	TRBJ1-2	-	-	TGTGCCAGCAGCCAAGATGCGCAGGGACTCGTAAGTCAGCACTATGGCTACACCTTC	CASSQDAQGLVSQHYGYTF
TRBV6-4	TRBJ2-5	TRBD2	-	TGTGCCAGCAGTGACGGACTAGCGGGGGTACAAGAGACCCAGTACTTC	CASSDGLAGVQETQYF
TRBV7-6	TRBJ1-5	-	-	TGTGCCAGCAGCTTAGCGGAGGCGGCCGGTCAGCCCCAGCATTTT	CASSLAEAAGQPQHF
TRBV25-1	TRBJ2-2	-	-	TGTGCCAGCAGTCGGGGCGCGTTAAACACCGGGGAGCTGTTTTTT	CASSRGALNTGELFF
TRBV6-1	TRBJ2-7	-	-	TGTGCCAGCAGCGCCACCCGGGGCCTCTCTCGGGAGCAGTACTTC	CASSATRGLSREQYF
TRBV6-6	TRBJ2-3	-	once	TGTGCCAGCAGCCCGCGTACCCAGGGGACAGATACGCAGTATTTT	CASSPRTQGTDTQYF
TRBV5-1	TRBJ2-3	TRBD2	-	TGCGCCAGCAGCCCGCTGGGAGGTTTAGCGGGTAAGGATACGCAGTATTTT	CASSPLGGLAGKDTQYF
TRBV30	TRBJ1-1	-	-	TGTGCCTGGAGCCTCCGCCGGGATGAAGCTTTCTTT	CAWSLRRDEAFF
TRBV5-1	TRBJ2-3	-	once	TGCGCCAGCAGCTTGGATGGGGGAGCAGATACGCAGTATTTT	CASSLDGGADTQYF
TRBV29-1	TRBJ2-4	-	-	TGCAGCGTGAAGCCAGGGGGGATAAACATTCAGTACTTC	CSVKPGGINIQYF
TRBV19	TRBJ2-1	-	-	TGTGCCAGTAGTACCGACTACAGCTCCTACAATGAGCAGTTCTTC	CASSTDYSSYNEQFF
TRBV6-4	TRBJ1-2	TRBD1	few	TGTGCCAGCAGTGATGAGTCAGGGGGCGTTCATGGCTACACCTTC	CASSDESGGVHGYTF
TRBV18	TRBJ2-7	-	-	TGTGCCAGCTCACCGAACGGGGACCAAGAGCAGTACTTC	CASSPNGDQEQYF
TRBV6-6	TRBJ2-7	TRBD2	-	TGTGCCAGCAGTTACCCTGGACTAGCGGGGAGGAACGAGCAGTACTTC	CASSYPGLAGRNEQYF
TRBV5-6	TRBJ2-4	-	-	TGTGCCAGCAGCCGTGACAGAAACATTCAGTACTTC	CASSRDRNIQYF
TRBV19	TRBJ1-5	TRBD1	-	TGTGCCAGTAGTAGGACAGGGGTTCAGCCCCAGCATTTT	CASSRTGVQPQHF
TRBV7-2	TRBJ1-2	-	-	TGTGCCAGCAGCTTAGTAGGGTATGGCTACACCTTC	CASSLVGYGYTF
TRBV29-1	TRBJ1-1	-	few	TGCAGCGTTGAAGGGTACCAAACAACTGAAGCTTTCTTT	CSVEGYQTTEAFF
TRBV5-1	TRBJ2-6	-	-	TGCGCCAGCAGCTTGGAGGGGCCTAGCTCCCCTGGGGCCAACGTCCTGACTTTC	CASSLEGPSSPGANVLTF
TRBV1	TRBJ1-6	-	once	TGCACCAGCAGCCAAGAGCGGGACAGGGCACGGTTATCGGGGAATTCACCCCTCCACTTT	CTSSQERDRARLSGNSPLHF
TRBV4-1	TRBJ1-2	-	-	TGCGCCAGCAGCCAAGATCGGGACACGGGCTATGGCTACACCTTC	CASSQDRDTGYGYTF
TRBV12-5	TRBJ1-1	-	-	TGTGCTAGTTCCCAGGGACCGGAGAACACTGAAGCTTTCTTT	CASSQGPENTEAFF
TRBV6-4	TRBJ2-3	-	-	TGTGCCAGCAGTGACTCTTCGGGAGACACAGATACGCAGTATTTT	CASSDSSGDTDTQYF
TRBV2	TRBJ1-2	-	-	TGTGCCAGTCACCGGGACACAAAACCGGGCGGCTACACCTTC	CASHRDTKPGGYTF
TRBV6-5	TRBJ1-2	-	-	TGTGCCAGCAGTTACTCACCAGGAACTAACTATGGCTACACCTTC	CASSYSPGTNYGYTF
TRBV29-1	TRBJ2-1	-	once	TGCAGCGTTGAAGATGCGTCAGGGAATTGGAATGAGCAGTTCTTC	CSVEDASGNWNEQFF
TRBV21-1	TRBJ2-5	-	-	TGTGCCAGCAGCAAAGGAAACGGCGTGGCATCAATTCAAGAGACCCAGTACTTC	CASSKGNGVASIQETQYF
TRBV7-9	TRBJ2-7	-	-	TGTGCCAGCAGCGAAGGACGGGTGGGGCAGTACTTC	CASSEGRVGQYF